The rows below give T cell receptor beta chains drawn from one sample of a study of early T cells in non-severe SARS-CoV-2 infection. TCRdb redid the calling of the 5' RACE reads with MiXCR, one entry per CDR3 protein. The data hold 70,000 to 85,000 distinct CDR3 sequences, with 10% to 15% observed a single time. The sample was whole blood. Receptors were obtained from an adult who was a healthcare worker with PCR-confirmed SARS-CoV-2 infection or an uninfected control (not recorded which). CDR3s include the opening cysteine and the closing phenylalanine or tryptophan. A D gene is named only where the DNA matches it firmly. Clone size is shown for a subset of rows, as once, few, many or a class of expanded clone.

v_call	j_call	clone_size	d_call	cdr3_nt	cdr3_aa
TRBV6-2/TRBV6-3	TRBJ1-1	-	-	TGTGCCAGCACCCAAACATGGCGGGAAGCTTTCTTT	CASTQTWREAFF
TRBV3-1	TRBJ2-3	few	-	TGTGCCAGCAGCCCCTACAGCACAGATACGCAGTATTTT	CASSPYSTDTQYF
TRBV12-3/TRBV12-4	TRBJ2-2	-	-	TGTGCCAGCAGTCGGAACACCGGGGAGCTGTTTTTT	CASSRNTGELFF
TRBV12-5	TRBJ2-3	-	TRBD2	TGTGCTAGTGGTTCCGGGGGGGCGCGGGATACGCAGTATTTT	CASGSGGARDTQYF
TRBV7-6	TRBJ1-1	-	-	TGTGCCAGCAGCTTATACAAGAACACTGGAGCTTTCTTT	CASSLYKNTGAFF
TRBV4-1	TRBJ2-1	few	-	TGCGCCAGCAGCCAAGAGGGTTTCCAATACAATGAGCAGTTCTTC	CASSQEGFQYNEQFF
TRBV29-1	TRBJ1-3	many	-	TGCAGCGCTAGTCTTGGAAACACCATATATTTT	CSASLGNTIYF
TRBV5-4	TRBJ2-1	many	-	TGTGCCACCCGCTCGGGTTCGCCCTACAATGAGCAGTTCTTC	CATRSGSPYNEQFF
TRBV29-1	TRBJ2-1	few	-	TGCAGCGTTGATCCAGGGGACAATGAGCAGTTCTTC	CSVDPGDNEQFF
TRBV7-3	TRBJ1-1	few	-	TGTGCCAGCAGCCCAGGGCGCCCCACTGAAGCTTTCTTT	CASSPGRPTEAFF
TRBV19	TRBJ1-5	-	-	TGTGCCAGTAGTACCCCAGGGTCCTGGGGGAATAGCAATCAGCCCCAGCATTTT	CASSTPGSWGNSNQPQHF
TRBV29-1	TRBJ2-1	-	-	TGCAGCGTCCGGGTAATGGTCAATGAGCAGTTCTTC	CSVRVMVNEQFF
TRBV7-3	TRBJ2-5	many	-	TGTGCCAGCAGCATATCCCCAACGGAGACCCAGTACTTC	CASSISPTETQYF
TRBV27	TRBJ2-7	many	-	TGTGCCACGGGACTGAGCTCCTACGAGCAGTACTTC	CATGLSSYEQYF
TRBV7-9	TRBJ2-2	-	TRBD2	TGTGCCAGCAGGGGGACTAGCGTGAACACCGGGGAGCTGTTTTTT	CASRGTSVNTGELFF
TRBV12-3/TRBV12-4	TRBJ2-5	few	TRBD2	TGTGCCAGCAGTCCCCGGAAAGCGGGAGGGTCGGAGACCCAGTACTTC	CASSPRKAGGSETQYF
TRBV29-1	TRBJ2-3	many	TRBD2	TGCAGCGTTGGGACTAGCGGGAGCCTGCAGTATTTT	CSVGTSGSLQYF
TRBV7-9	TRBJ1-3	few	-	TGTGCCAGCAGCTTAGACAGTACTGGAAACACCATATATTTT	CASSLDSTGNTIYF
TRBV7-3	TRBJ1-1	few	-	TGTGCCAGCAGCTTAGGGGGCAGGGCGAACACTGAAGCTTTCTTT	CASSLGGRANTEAFF
TRBV29-1	TRBJ2-7	-	-	TGCAGCGTTAGACAGGCCTACGAGCAGTACTTC	CSVRQAYEQYF
TRBV7-9	TRBJ1-1	many	-	TGTGCCAGCAGCTTAGAGGGGTCACGGACTAACACTGAAGCTTTCTTT	CASSLEGSRTNTEAFF
TRBV7-2	TRBJ1-2	few	-	TGTGCCAGCAGCCCTAGATCGCAGGGATACTATGGCTACACCTTC	CASSPRSQGYYGYTF
TRBV18	TRBJ1-2	-	-	TGTGCCAGCTCACCACCGAGGGATAACTATGGCTACACCTTC	CASSPPRDNYGYTF
TRBV3-1	TRBJ2-5	-	-	TGTGCCAGCAGCCAAGATGGGCAACTCCAAGAGACCCAGTACTTC	CASSQDGQLQETQYF
TRBV11-3	TRBJ2-1	few	TRBD2	TGTGCCAGCGGAAGAAGCGGGGGCTACAATGAGCAGTTCTTC	CASGRSGGYNEQFF
TRBV2	TRBJ2-7	few	-	TGTGCCAGCAGAGTATTTACCTCCTACGAGCAGTACTTC	CASRVFTSYEQYF
TRBV19	TRBJ1-2	few	-	TGTGCCAGTAGTGACGCCGTGGAGGGCTACACCTTC	CASSDAVEGYTF
TRBV24-1	TRBJ2-3	few	-	TGTGCCACCAGTAACTCGGGGAGGTCAGATACGCAGTATTTT	CATSNSGRSDTQYF
TRBV6-1	TRBJ2-1	few	TRBD1	TGTGCCAGCAGTGAATCCGGGACAGGGTCCAATGAGCAGTTCTTC	CASSESGTGSNEQFF
TRBV2	TRBJ1-5	few	-	TGTGCCAGCAGTGAGGGGCAGGATCAGCCCCAGCATTTT	CASSEGQDQPQHF